A single sample is the source of the 30 T cell receptor beta chains below, sequenced in a study of regulatory T cells in long-lasting Graves disease. Regarding time point: newly diagnosed GD, antithyroid drugs for less than 3 months. From PBMCs, RNA was extracted and then used to make the TCR library. For TCR beta, libraries came from iRepertoire HTBI primers and Arm-PCR of CDR3 regions. Each CDR3 protein gets one entry after TCRdb re-called the multiplex PCR reads with MiXCR. Among 250,000 to 400,000 distinct CDR3 sequences listed, over 15% were seen once. Sequenced here: peripheral blood mononuclear cells (PBMCs), sampled at new diagnosis, from a patient treated with antithyroid drugs. The receptors come from a female donor with Graves disease.

This clonotype occurred many times. The chain recombines TRBV19 with TRBJ2-2, with D unclear. The CDR3 runs to 15 residues. V lost 7 bases and J 5 bases, leaving 17 bases between the germline ends. From germline, CDR1 is LNHDA and CDR2 SQIVND (reference sequence). This CDR3 is CASIRVGNGTGELFF. The CDR3 nucleotides are TGTGCCAGTATTCGGGTGGGTAATGGAACCGGGGAGCTGTTTTTT.

Ten or more counts support this clonotype. The chain recombines TRBV6-1 with TRBJ2-7, with 8 bases fitting TRBD1. The CDR3 is made up of 14 amino acids. V gave up 5 bases and J gave up 4 bases; unmatched junction bases: 7. Germline CDR1 is MNHNS and CDR2 is SASEGT. In DNA, the CDR3 is TGTGCCAGCAGTCGCCAGGGGGCGGGGTACGAGCAGTACTTC. Encoded protein: CASSRQGAGYEQYF.

This clonotype was seen repeatedly, ten times or more. The chain is built from TRBV14 and TRBJ1-4, with D unresolved. Germline assignment: CDR1 SGHDN and CDR2 FVKESK. V shed 1 base and J shed 8 bases, with 5 bases lying between them. The CDR3 spans 12 residues. The chain's CDR3 is CASSQVEEKLFF. CDR3 sequence (DNA): TGTGCCAGCAGCCAAGTGGAGGAAAAACTGTTTTTT. The full variable domain, its missing parts supplied by reference TRBV14 and TRBJ1-4, is EAGVTQFPSHSVIEKGQTVTLRCDPISGHDNLYWYRRVMGKEIKFLLHFVKESKQDESGMPNNRFLAERTGGTYSTLKVQPAELEDSGVYFCASSQVEEKLFFGSGTQLSVL.

V and J are TRBV6-5 and TRBJ1-1; no definite D call. The CDR3 spans 16 residues. Germline V lookup: CDR1 MNHEY, CDR2 SVGAGI. V gave up 4 bases and J gave up 3 bases, with 18 bases separating them. CDR3 coding DNA: TGTGCCAGCAGTTTGCGGTCCGCCTGGGCGGACACTGAAGCTTTCTTT. Amino acid sequence: CASSLRSAWADTEAFF.

This rearrangement joins TRBV4-2 to TRBJ2-1; D ambiguous. The CDR3 sequence is 13 residues long. Germline CDR1 is LGHNA and CDR2 is YNFKEQ. Between the trimmed V and J ends, which lost 0 bases and 8 bases, there was a span of 8 bases. CDR3 loop: CASSQESPDEQFF. As DNA, the CDR3 is TGTGCCAGCAGCCAAGAGTCGCCCGATGAGCAGTTCTTC.

This clonotype was seen repeatedly, ten times or more. V usage is TRBV7-6 and J usage is TRBJ1-1, with a possible D match to TRBD1 (5 bases). Trimming shortened V by 5 bases and J by 4 bases, and 17 bases separated the two germline ends. This CDR3 has 15 amino acids. CDR1 and CDR2 from the germline V gene are SGHVS and FNYEAQ. The CDR3 region is CASSPWSGGGTEAFF. The CDR3 DNA follows: TGTGCCAGCAGCCCCTGGTCCGGGGGGGGCACTGAAGCTTTCTTT. Filled out from reference TRBV7-6 and TRBJ1-1, the complete variable domain reads GAGVSQSPRYKVTKRGQDVALRCDPISGHVSLYWYRQALGQGPEFLTYFNYEAQQDKSGLPNDRFSAERPEGSISTLTIQRTEQRDSAMYRCASSPWSGGGTEAFFGQGTRLTVV.

At least ten counts were recorded for this clonotype. The genes are TRBV6-1 and TRBJ2-2, with D possibly being TRBD1 or TRBD2 (5 bases each). Germline assignment: CDR1 MNHNS and CDR2 SASEGT. The V gene lost 5 bases and the J gene lost 3 bases, with 13 bases spanning the gap. This CDR3 contains 15 residues. The CDR3 protein is CASSPGTPDTGELFF. CDR3 in DNA: TGTGCCAGCAGTCCCGGGACCCCCGACACCGGGGAGCTGTTTTTT.

This clonotype was counted ten times or more. The J gene is TRBJ2-7, the V gene TRBV28; 7 bases are a match to TRBD1. V shed 5 bases and J 2 bases; nucleotides not matched to a gene: 18. Germline CDR1 is MDHEN and CDR2 is SYDVKM. The CDR3 extends over 18 amino acids. Here the CDR3 reads CASSGSQDRRWFPYEQYF. CDR3 sequence (DNA): TGTGCCAGCAGTGGCTCACAGGACAGGAGATGGTTTCCCTACGAGCAGTACTTC.

In regard to this clonotype: Possible read error: a much larger clone is one base away. The chain combines TRBV28 with TRBJ2-1; the D gene could be TRBD1 or TRBD2 (6 bases each). Trimming shortened V by 7 bases and J by 10 bases, and 14 bases separated the two germline ends. There are 12 residues in the CDR3. Per germline, CDR1 MDHEN and CDR2 SYDVKM. CDR3 nucleotide sequence: TGTGCCAGCACTTGGTTGGGGGGCGAGCAGTTCTTC. It yields the protein CASTWLGGEQFF. The full variable domain, its missing parts supplied by reference TRBV28 and TRBJ2-1, is DVKVTQSSRYLVKRTGEKVFLECVQDMDHENMFWYRQDPGLGLRLIYFSYDVKMKEKGDIPEGYSVSREKKERFSLILESASTNQTSMYLCASTWLGGEQFFGPGTRLTVL.

On this clonotype: This may stem from a read error, because a much larger clone lies one nucleotide away. The CDR3 does not end in the conserved phenylalanine or tryptophan, so this is likely a read error. This chain uses TRBV7-8 with TRBJ1-1; TRBD1 might be the D (6 bases). The CDR3 covers 16 residues. The germline CDR1 and CDR2 sequences are SGHVS and FQNEAQ. Trimming removed 1 base from V and 2 bases from J, with 14 bases in between. CDR3 loop: CASSLGRGRINTEAFL. CDR3 coding DNA: TGTGCCAGCAGCTTAGGGCGGGGGCGGATAAACACTGAAGCTTTCTTG.

DNA for the CDR3: TGTGCCAGTAGTACCAGACTAGCGGGAGACATAGAGACCCAGTACTTC. The encoded protein is CASSTRLAGDIETQYF. The chain couples TRBV19 to TRBJ2-5; 12 nucleotides match TRBD2. The trim removed 4 bases at V and 4 bases at J, leaving 7 bases unmatched. This CDR3 has 16 residues. Germline CDR1 is LNHDA and CDR2 is SQIVND (reference sequence).

This clonotype has only a few counts. Just one base apart from a much larger clone, this may be a read error. The chain is built from TRBV28 and TRBJ2-7; no clear D. Between the trimmed V and J ends, which lost 7 bases and 5 bases, there was a span of 15 bases. The CDR3 loop spans 13 amino acids. Germline V gene sequence: CDR1 MDHEN, CDR2 SYDVKM. As DNA, the CDR3 is TGTGCCAGCACCTTAACGGACGGCCACGAGCAGTACTTC. Residues: CASTLTDGHEQYF. The full variable domain, in which reference TRBV28 and TRBJ2-7 provide the parts outside the CDR3, is DVKVTQSSRYLVKRTGEKVFLECVQDMDHENMFWYRQDPGLGLRLIYFSYDVKMKEKGDIPEGYSVSREKKERFSLILESASTNQTSMYLCASTLTDGHEQYFGPGTRLTVT.

This clonotype showed up just a few times. The chain is built from TRBV5-1 and TRBJ2-5, with TRBD2 matching over 11 bases. This CDR3 region has 17 residues. The trim removed 2 bases at V and 2 bases at J, leaving 8 bases unmatched. Germline CDR1 and CDR2: SGHRS and YFSETQ. CDR3 DNA sequence: TGCGCCAGCAGCTTAGGTGCCCGACTAGCGGGACAAGAGACCCAGTACTTC. This translates into CASSLGARLAGQETQYF. The complete variable domain, with remaining parts taken from reference TRBV5-1 and TRBJ2-5, reads KAGVTQTPRYLIKTRGQQVTLSCSPISGHRSVSWYQQTPGQGLQFLFEYFSETQRNKGNFPGRFSGRQFSNSRSEMNVSTLELGDSALYLCASSLGARLAGQETQYFGPGTRLLVL.

This clonotype was picked up many times. This chain links TRBV5-1 with TRBJ1-4; 7 bases are a match to TRBD1. V lost 4 bases to trimming and J lost 7 bases; unmatched junction nucleotides: 10. The CDR3 has 15 residues. Germline loops: CDR1 SGHRS, CDR2 YFSETQ. CDR3 loop: CASSPGRQGGEKLFF. For the CDR3, the DNA is TGCGCCAGCAGCCCGGGCAGACAGGGTGGTGAAAAACTGTTTTTT.

The table lists this clonotype with many counts. The CDR3 DNA is TGCGCCAGCAGCCAAGAACCGGGACCGCCCTACGAGCAGTACTTC. Its protein product is CASSQEPGPPYEQYF. The chain uses TRBV4-1 and TRBJ2-7; D tentatively fits TRBD1 or TRBD2 (5 bases each). V was cut by 0 bases and J by 2 bases, with 11 bases left in between. Germline CDR1 and CDR2: MGHRA and YSYEKL. This CDR3 contains 15 residues.

This clonotype was detected many times. CDR3 sequence (DNA): TGTGCCAGCAGCGTGAGTTGGGGGTGGCGGCGCACTGAAGCTTTCTTT. Its protein product is CASSVSWGWRRTEAFF. The rearrangement uses TRBV9 and TRBJ1-1; D might be TRBD1 (5 bases). V shed 2 bases and J shed 4 bases, with 18 bases lying between them. The CDR3 has 16 amino acids. Germline V CDR1 and CDR2: SGDLS, YYNGEE.

The rearrangement links TRBV5-1 to TRBJ2-5, with TRBD2 identical over 13 bases. CDR3 length: 18 amino acids. After removal of 4 bases from V and 0 bases from J, the junction contained 9 bases not matched to a gene. Germline V gene data show CDR1 as SGHRS and CDR2 as YFSETQ. The CDR3 sequence: CASSRSGTSGKYQETQYF. The CDR3 coding sequence is TGCGCCAGCAGCCGGAGTGGGACTAGCGGGAAGTACCAAGAGACCCAGTACTTC.

The chain employs TRBV10-3 and TRBJ1-1, with TRBD1 matching 8 bases. V trimming: 6 bases; J trimming: 3 bases; junction bases outside the gene matches: 6. Germline-derived CDR1 and CDR2 are ENHRY and SYGVKD. The CDR3 contains 14 residues. The CDR3 sequence is CAISLQGGDTEAFF. The CDR3 nucleotides are TGTGCCATCAGCTTACAGGGGGGTGACACTGAAGCTTTCTTT.

V gene TRBV12-3 or TRBV12-4 combines with J gene TRBJ1-5; 7 bases align to TRBD1. J lost 2 bases, V lost 6 bases, and 16 bases had no gene match. The CDR3 runs 18 residues. The CDR3 DNA reads TGTGCCAGCAGCTCCGACAGGGCGGGTCTGTGGGGCAATCAGCCCCAGCATTTT. This translates into CASSSDRAGLWGNQPQHF.

V gene TRBV6-2 or TRBV6-3 combines with J gene TRBJ1-2; tentatively, D is TRBD1 (6 bases). CDR1 MNHEY and CDR2 SVGEGT come from the germline V gene. The V end was cut by 0 bases, the J end by 4 bases, with 15 bases between. CDR3 length: 16 amino acids. As DNA, the CDR3 is TGTGCCAGCAGTTACTCGGGGGCGGGGGAGAGCTATGGCTACACCTTC. Its protein is CASSYSGAGESYGYTF.

This clonotype was counted at least ten times. The rearrangement joins TRBV24-1 to TRBJ2-1, with 8 bases identical to TRBD1. Germline V gives CDR1 KGHDR, CDR2 SFDVKD. The CDR3 sequence is 14 residues long. With V trimmed by 9 bases and J by 5 bases, 8 bases remained unmatched. The CDR3 DNA reads as TGTGCCACCCGCCGGACAGGGAACCACAATGAGCAGTTCTTC. Encoded protein: CATRRTGNHNEQFF.

This clonotype appeared many times. The chain carries TRBV11-2 and TRBJ2-2; possibly TRBD1 or TRBD2 for D (5 bases each). V dropped 0 bases and J dropped 4 bases, with 15 bases sitting between them. Germline-derived CDR1 and CDR2 are SGHAT and FQNNGV. The CDR3 runs to 17 residues. The DNA for the CDR3 is TGTGCCAGCAGCTTAGATTGGGACCGAGGCTCCACCGGGGAGCTGTTTTTT. Its translation: CASSLDWDRGSTGELFF.

To note about this clonotype: Given a much more abundant clone one base away, this may be a read error. Here the CDR3 reads CASRGTRFLEQYF. The CDR3 nucleotides are TGTGCCAGCAGGGGGACTCGTTTTTTGGAGCAGTACTTC. V and J are TRBV28 and TRBJ2-7, with TRBD2 as a possible D gene (6 bases). The germline V gene encodes CDR1 MDHEN and CDR2 SYDVKM. The CDR3 runs 13 residues. V lost 6 bases to trimming and J lost 7 bases, with 16 bases between them.

Ten or more counts support this clonotype. The rearrangement joins TRBV4-1 to TRBJ1-1, with a weak D call TRBD1 (5 bases). CDR1 and CDR2 (germline): MGHRA, YSYEKL. V lost 0 bases, J lost 9 bases, and 11 bases lay in between. CDR3 length: 13 amino acids. The CDR3: CASSQEGRVQAFF. The CDR3 DNA sequence: TGCGCCAGCAGCCAAGAAGGCAGGGTTCAAGCTTTCTTT.

This clonotype appeared many times. This chain joins TRBV19 and TRBJ2-1, with 10 positions matching TRBD2. V gave up 7 bases and J gave up 9 bases; unmatched junction bases: 9. Looked up from germline, CDR1 is LNHDA and CDR2 is SQIVND (reference sequence). There are 14 residues in the CDR3. The CDR3 sequence is CASTPLLAGGEQFF. The CDR3 DNA follows: TGTGCCAGTACCCCTCTTTTAGCGGGAGGTGAGCAGTTCTTC. The full variable domain, in which reference TRBV19 and TRBJ2-1 provide the parts outside the CDR3, is DGGITQSPKYLFRKEGQNVTLSCEQNLNHDAMYWYRQDPGQGLRLIYYSQIVNDFQKGDIAEGYSVSREKKESFPLTVTSAQKNPTAFYLCASTPLLAGGEQFFGPGTRLTVL.

The rearrangement uses TRBV28 and TRBJ1-5; 8 bases line up with TRBD1. The V gene's germline CDR1 is MDHEN and CDR2 SYDVKM. The CDR3 covers 15 residues. The trim removed 5 bases at V and 7 bases at J, leaving 10 bases unmatched. DNA of the CDR3: TGTGCCAGCAGTCCTAGTAACAGGGGGGGACAGCCCCAGCATTTT. Amino acid sequence: CASSPSNRGGQPQHF.

This sequence joins TRBV20-1 and TRBJ1-1; no clear D gene. Deletions cut 6 bases from V and 1 base from J, with 12 bases between. Germline V CDR1 and CDR2: DFQATT, SNEGSKA (reference sequence). The CDR3 loop spans 13 amino acids. As DNA, the CDR3 is TGCAGTGCCGGAAGGGAGGGGAACACTGAAGCTTTCTTT. Translated: CSAGREGNTEAFF.

This clonotype was counted only a few times. This chain joins TRBV19 and TRBJ1-5; tentatively, D is TRBD1 (6 bases). Germline V CDR1 and CDR2: LNHDA, SQIVND (reference sequence). V gave up 7 bases and J gave up 7 bases, with 17 bases separating them. CDR3 length equals 14 residues. DNA of the CDR3: TGTGCCAGTACCCCTGAGGGGGGCGGACAGCCCCAGCATTTT. It is translated as CASTPEGGGQPQHF.

The chain is built from TRBV12-3 or TRBV12-4 and TRBJ2-7, with D unresolved. The CDR3 is 13 amino acids. V lost 7 bases to trimming and J lost 2 bases, with 12 bases between them. The CDR3 region has the DNA TGTGCCAGCACGACCTGGCTTACCTACGAGCAGTACTTC. This gives the protein CASTTWLTYEQYF.

This clonotype has at least ten counts. The rearrangement uses TRBV19 and TRBJ2-7; 7 positions match TRBD1. V was clipped by 3 bases and J by 6 bases; unmatched bases: 17. CDR3 length equals 17 residues. CDR1 is LNHDA, CDR2 SQIVND, per germline (reference sequence). The CDR3 protein is CASSIKNFRDSPLEQYF. In nucleotides, the CDR3 is TGTGCCAGTAGTATCAAAAATTTCCGGGACAGTCCTCTCGAGCAGTACTTC.